This TCR beta chain comes out of a study of blood T cell repertoires in COVID-19. Across the study: T cells, B-cell-depleted T cells, or PBMCs supplied cDNA or gDNA.

Everyone who took part was 18 to 89 years old, and they came from about two dozen US areas. Participant-given clinical history determined each cohort assignment. Germline CDR1 reads SGHVS; CDR2 reads FNYEAQ. The V end was cut by 3 bases, the J end by 8 bases, with 17 bases between. The CDR3 has 15 residues. In the authors' workflow: Quantification of nucleated cells was approximated via reference gene primer amplification. The data were produced by immunoSEQ multiplex PCR, yet TCRdb's version contains in-frame clones alone and is incomplete. V and J calls and clone size are those listed in that table; D and trimming were worked out from the DNA. The sample lists some 210,000 clones; approximately 80% were seen once.

The clonotype comes from a woman between 50 and 59 years old with acute COVID-19. The sequencing input was PBMCs or T cells enriched from blood (not recorded which). The rearrangement joins TRBV7-6 to TRBJ2-1, with TRBD1 as a possible D gene (6 bases). The CDR3 nucleotides are TGTGCCAGCAGCTTGGTGGCAGGGGATAAACATGAGCAGTTCTTC. This gives the protein CASSLVAGDKHEQFF.